What follows describes a single T cell receptor (beta chain). The data were obtained in a study of T cell changes during pregnancy in multiple sclerosis. Clones were read by immunoSEQ multiplex PCR, and TCRdb kept only the in-frame ones, dropping some. Of 60,000 to 85,000 clones in the sample, approximately 94% were seen once. Germline CDR1 and CDR2: PRHDT and FYEKMQ (reference sequence). Trimming pared 10 bases from V and 7 bases from J, leaving 20 bases between. The CDR3 contains 13 residues. This clonotype was sampled from a female donor with multiple sclerosis, enrolled in a pregnancy study. V usage is TRBV13 and J usage is TRBJ2-7; D not resolved. Sequences were derived from peripheral blood, sampled in the third trimester of pregnancy. The CDR3 here is CATSRFGPLEQYF. The CDR3 bases are TGTGCCACCTCTAGGTTTGGCCCCTTAGAGCAGTACTTC. Looking up the rest from reference TRBV13 and TRBJ2-7 gives the full variable domain: AAGVIQSPRHLIKEKRETATLKCYPIPRHDTVYWYQQGPGQDPQFLISFYEKMQSDKGSIPDRFSAQQFSDYHSELNMSSLELGDSALYFCATSRFGPLEQYFGPGTRLTVT.